A selection of T cell receptor beta chains follows, all from one sample in a study of T cells after yellow fever vaccination. TCRdb used MiXCR to reprocess the 5' RACE reads, holding one entry per CDR3 protein. This sample yields 110,000 to 150,000 distinct CDR3 sequences, of which less than 8.5% are seen a single time; more than 0.6% belongs to the top ten. The sequencing used CD4+ T cells sorted from PBMCs, collected 10 days after the yellow fever booster vaccination. The receptors derive from a man between 25 and 39 years old who received the YFV17D yellow fever vaccine. CDR3s include the opening cysteine and the closing phenylalanine or tryptophan. The D gene is left open where the match is weak. Sizes are listed as once, few, many or a size class.

V	D	size	J	DNA	CDR3
TRBV7-9	.	many	TRBJ2-3	TGTGCCAGCAGCCCGGGACTTGGGGCAGATACGCAGTATTTT	CASSPGLGADTQYF
TRBV7-9	.	many	TRBJ2-2	TGTGCCAGCAGCTTCCGGGCGGGAAACACCGGGGAGCTGTTTTTT	CASSFRAGNTGELFF
TRBV7-2	.	many	TRBJ2-3	TGTGCCAGCAGCACATACACAGATACGCAGTATTTT	CASSTYTDTQYF
TRBV5-1	.	many	TRBJ2-5	TGCGCCAGCGCCCCTTTTTTCCAAGAGACCCAGTACTTC	CASAPFFQETQYF
TRBV9	.	many	TRBJ2-3	TGTGCCAGCAGCGTAGGACCATCCACAGATACGCAGTATTTT	CASSVGPSTDTQYF
TRBV12-3/TRBV12-4	TRBD2	many	TRBJ2-2	TGTGCCAGCAGTTTAGGCGGGAGCTTCGGGGAGCTGTTTTTT	CASSLGGSFGELFF
TRBV20-1	TRBD1	few	TRBJ1-4	TGCAGTGCCACAGGGGCGACTACTAATGAAAAACTGTTTTTT	CSATGATTNEKLFF
TRBV12-3/TRBV12-4	.	many	TRBJ2-1	TGTGCCAGCAGAGGACAGGGAGGGTTCTATGAGCAGTTCTTC	CASRGQGGFYEQFF
TRBV29-1	TRBD2	many	TRBJ2-3	TGCAGCGCTATAGCGGGAAGCACAGATACGCAGTATTTT	CSAIAGSTDTQYF
TRBV29-1	TRBD2	many	TRBJ2-3	TGCAGCTCCCGGGAGGGCCCGCGGGATACGCAGTATTTT	CSSREGPRDTQYF
TRBV4-1	.	many	TRBJ2-7	TGCGCCAGCAGCCAAGATCACAGGGTCGGCGAGCAGTACTTC	CASSQDHRVGEQYF
TRBV7-9	TRBD2	many	TRBJ2-1	TGTGCCAGCAGCTTAACTACTAGCGATGAGCAGTTCTTC	CASSLTTSDEQFF